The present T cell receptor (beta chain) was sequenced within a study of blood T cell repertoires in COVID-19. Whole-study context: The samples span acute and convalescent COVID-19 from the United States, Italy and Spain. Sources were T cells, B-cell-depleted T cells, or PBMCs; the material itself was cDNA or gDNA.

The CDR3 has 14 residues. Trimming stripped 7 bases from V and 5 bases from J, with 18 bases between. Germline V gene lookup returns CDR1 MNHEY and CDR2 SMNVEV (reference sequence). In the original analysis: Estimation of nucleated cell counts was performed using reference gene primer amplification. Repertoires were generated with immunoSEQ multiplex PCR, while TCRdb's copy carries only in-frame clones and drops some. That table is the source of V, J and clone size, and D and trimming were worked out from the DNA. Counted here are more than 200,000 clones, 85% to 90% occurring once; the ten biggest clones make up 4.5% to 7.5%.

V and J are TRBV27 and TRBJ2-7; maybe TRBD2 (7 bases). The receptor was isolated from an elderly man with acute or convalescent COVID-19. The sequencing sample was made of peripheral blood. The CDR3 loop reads CASTPNGGRNEQYF. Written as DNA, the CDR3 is TGTGCCAGCACCCCCAACGGGGGGCGGAACGAGCAGTACTTC.